A selection of T cell receptor beta chains follows, all from one sample in a study of blood T cell repertoires in COVID-19. Assay: immunoSEQ multiplex PCR; the TCRdb copy retains only in-frame clones and omits some. The sample includes about 300,000 clones, approximately 90% of them seen just once. Sequenced input: PBMCs or T cells enriched from blood (not recorded which). These TCRs come from a woman in her twenties or thirties who had recovered from COVID-19. Both conserved end residues are part of each CDR3. D genes are given only for firm matches. Clone size, where shown, is once, few, many, or a class for clones that have expanded.

j_call | d_call | clone_size | v_call | cdr3_aa | cdr3_nt
TRBJ1-6 | TRBD1 | many | TRBV9 | CASSLGTGANSPLHF | TGTGCCAGCAGCCTAGGCACAGGGGCTAATTCACCCCTCCACTTT
TRBJ1-6 | TRBD1 | few | TRBV11-2 | CASSPIGTVNSPLHF | TGTGCCAGCAGCCCTATCGGGACAGTTAATTCACCCCTCCACTTT
TRBJ2-3 | TRBD2 | - | TRBV30 | CAWSAGLAGTDTQYF | TGTGCCTGGAGCGCAGGACTAGCGGGGACAGATACGCAGTATTTT
TRBJ2-1 | TRBD2 | - | TRBV30 | CAWSVRASGGAYNEQFF | TGTGCCTGGAGTGTACGGGCTAGCGGGGGGGCCTACAATGAGCAGTTCTTC
TRBJ1-6 | - | - | TRBV30 | CAWRVGTLYNSPLHF | TGTGCCTGGAGGGTAGGGACACTATATAATTCACCCCTCCACTTT
TRBJ2-1 | - | - | TRBV27 | CASSWHRPGNEQFF | TGTGCCAGCAGTTGGCACCGGCCAGGCAATGAGCAGTTCTTC
TRBJ2-5 | TRBD2 | - | TRBV5-4 | CASSLASGRQETQYF | TGTGCCAGCAGCTTGGCTAGCGGGCGGCAAGAGACCCAGTACTTC
TRBJ2-3 | TRBD1 | - | TRBV19 | CASGSGGLSTDTQYF | TGTGCCAGCGGCTCAGGGGGCTTAAGCACAGATACGCAGTATTTT
TRBJ2-3 | - | - | TRBV5-1 | CASGGGRNTDTQYF | TGCGCCTCTGGCGGGGGCCGTAACACAGATACGCAGTATTTT
TRBJ2-1 | TRBD2 | - | TRBV6-2/TRBV6-3 | CASSPRTSGSRYNEQFF | TGTGCCAGCAGTCCCCGGACTAGCGGCTCCCGGTACAATGAGCAGTTCTTC
TRBJ2-7 | - | - | TRBV6-5 | CASSYRRGHYEQYF | TGTGCCAGCAGTTACCGTCGGGGTCACTACGAGCAGTACTTC
TRBJ1-1 | TRBD1 | once | TRBV10-2 | CASSAGQGVGNTEAFF | TGCGCCAGCAGTGCGGGACAGGGGGTGGGGAACACTGAAGCTTTCTTT
TRBJ2-5 | TRBD2 | - | TRBV7-9 | CASTNPSGVETQYF | TGTGCCAGCACCAATCCTAGCGGGGTGGAGACCCAGTACTTC
TRBJ2-5 | TRBD2 | - | TRBV9 | CASSVGLAEETQYF | TGTGCCAGCAGCGTGGGACTAGCGGAAGAGACCCAGTACTTC
TRBJ1-4 | - | - | TRBV5-1 | CASSLGLMGSNEKLFF | TGCGCCAGCAGCTTGGGTCTAATGGGCAGCAATGAAAAACTGTTTTTT
TRBJ1-3 | TRBD1 | once | TRBV9 | CASSGQGIGTGNTIYF | TGTGCCAGCAGCGGACAGGGAATCGGTACTGGAAACACCATATATTTT
TRBJ2-5 | - | - | TRBV5-1 | CASSAGHGIQETQYF | TGCGCCAGCAGCGCCGGACATGGGATCCAAGAGACCCAGTACTTC
TRBJ2-1 | TRBD2 | - | TRBV27 | CASSLVAGGPHEQFF | TGTGCCAGCAGTCTCGTAGCGGGGGGGCCACATGAGCAGTTCTTC
TRBJ2-5 | TRBD2 | - | TRBV24-1 | CATSDPRTSGETQYF | TGTGCCACCAGTGACCCTCGGACTAGTGGGGAGACCCAGTACTTC
TRBJ2-5 | - | few | TRBV5-1 | CASSPEVETQYF | TGCGCCAGCAGCCCGGAGGTGGAGACCCAGTACTTC
TRBJ2-7 | TRBD1 | few | TRBV5-1 | CASSDRTGPTYEQYF | TGCGCCAGCAGCGACCGGACAGGGCCGACCTACGAGCAGTACTTC
TRBJ1-2 | - | - | TRBV19 | CATWILGGYTF | TGTGCCACCTGGATCTTGGGCGGCTACACCTTC
TRBJ1-3 | - | - | TRBV7-2 | CASSFLIGGNTIYF | TGTGCCAGCAGCTTTTTAATCGGGGGAAACACCATATATTTT